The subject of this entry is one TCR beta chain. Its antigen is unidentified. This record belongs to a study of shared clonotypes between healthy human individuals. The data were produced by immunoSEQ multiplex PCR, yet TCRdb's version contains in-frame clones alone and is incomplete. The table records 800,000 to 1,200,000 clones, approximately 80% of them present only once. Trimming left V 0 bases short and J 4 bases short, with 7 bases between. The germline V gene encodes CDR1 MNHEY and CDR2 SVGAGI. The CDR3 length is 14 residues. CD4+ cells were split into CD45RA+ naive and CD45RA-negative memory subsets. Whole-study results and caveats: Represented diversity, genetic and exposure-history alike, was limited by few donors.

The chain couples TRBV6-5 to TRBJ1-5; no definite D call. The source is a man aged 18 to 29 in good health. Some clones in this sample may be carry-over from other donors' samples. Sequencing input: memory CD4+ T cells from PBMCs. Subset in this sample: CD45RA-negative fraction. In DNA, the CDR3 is TGTGCCAGCAGTTACTCGACGGGGAATCAGCCCCAGCATTTT. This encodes CASSYSTGNQPQHF.